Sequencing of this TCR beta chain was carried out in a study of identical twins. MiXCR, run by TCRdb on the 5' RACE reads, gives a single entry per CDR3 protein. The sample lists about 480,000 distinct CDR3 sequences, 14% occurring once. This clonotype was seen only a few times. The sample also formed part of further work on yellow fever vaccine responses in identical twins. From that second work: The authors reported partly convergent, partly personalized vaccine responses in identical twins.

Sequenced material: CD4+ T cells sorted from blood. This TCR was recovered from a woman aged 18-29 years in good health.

CDR3 nucleotides: TGTGCCAGCTCACCAGGATCAACAGCACCGGAGACCCAGTACTTC. As protein: CASSPGSTAPETQYF. The J gene is TRBJ2-5, the V gene TRBV18; D remains unclear. V lost 2 bases and J lost 5, with 15 bases in between. Germline CDR1 is KGHSH and CDR2 is LQKENI. The CDR3 is made up of 15 amino acids.